The clone carrying this T cell receptor beta chain was counted a few times. Its antigen is undetermined. RNA transcripts served as template for amplifying TCR beta CDR3 sequences. An opening RT-PCR round employed HTBI primers and preceded a second-round multiplex PCR. TCRdb passed the multiplex PCR reads through MiXCR, listing each CDR3 protein once. The top ten clones hold 11% of a sample with over a million distinct CDR3 sequences, about 35% of them seen once. Clinicians made diagnoses from clinical symptoms, serum thyroxine, TRAb, thyroid ultrasound and orbital computed tomography. These data originate in a study of Graves' ophthalmopathy and Graves' hyperthyroidism. The study, taken as a whole, reports: As the model predicted ophthalmopathy progression, it achieved a sensitivity of just over 70% and a specificity of about 78%. Between ophthalmopathy and stable hyperthyroidism, a 13-signature model drew a separation with 87.88% sensitivity and around 80% specificity.

The CDR3 has 15 amino acids. Between the trimmed V and J ends, which lost 3 bases and 9 bases, there was a span of 17 bases. Germline-derived CDR1 and CDR2 are SEHNR and FQNEAQ (reference sequence). This rearrangement joins TRBV7-9 to TRBJ2-2; D assignment may be TRBD1 or TRBD2 (7 bases each). Sequenced sample: peripheral blood or thyroid tissue (not recorded which). This receptor was identified in an adult man with Graves' hyperthyroidism. The chain's CDR3 is CASSFTGRGPRELFF. CDR3 nucleotides: TGTGCCAGCAGCTTTACAGGGAGGGGGCCCCGGGAGCTGTTTTTT.